These 3 T cell receptor beta chains were all obtained from the same sample, sequenced in a study of T cells in localized non-small cell lung cancer (dated by TCRdb to the early 2020s). Receptors were amplified or captured by the immunoSEQ multiplex PCR assay. The clones in this table, taken by TCRdb from immuneACCESS, are in-frame only. Not every clone is retained; where verified, under half of the shortfall comes from an unresolved V gene, and the cause of the rest is unknown. In all, the sample holds approximately 1,600 clones, and about 20% of those were seen once. The ten largest make up roughly a quarter of the sample. This specimen consisted of normal lung tissue next to the tumor, obtained before any cancer treatment. The source is a male donor at least 60 years old with stage II lung adenocarcinoma.

By share of the sample, this clone is medium-sized. V is TRBV11-3 and J is TRBJ1-3; 10 nucleotides agree with TRBD1. Germline V gene lookup returns CDR1 SGHNT and CDR2 YENEEA. J was trimmed by 0 bases and V by 1 base; bases with no gene match: 3. The CDR3 is 17 amino acids. CDR3 DNA: TGTGCCAGCAGCTTAGTGACAGGGGGCAGCTCTGGAAACACCATATATTTT. Translated: CASSLVTGGSSGNTIYF.

The chain is built from TRBV25-1 and TRBJ2-1; D tentatively fits TRBD1 or TRBD2 (6 bases each). Germline CDR1 reads MGHDK; CDR2 reads SYGVNS. This CDR3 is 13 amino acids long. V was pared by 4 bases and J by 10 bases, with 14 bases between. The CDR3 region has the DNA TGTGCCAGCAGTGTCACAGGGACTGGCGAGCAGTTCTTC. Translating it yields CASSVTGTGEQFF. Full variable domain (missing parts from reference TRBV25-1 and TRBJ2-1): EADIYQTPRYLVIGTGKKITLECSQTMGHDKMYWYQQDPGMELHLIHYSYGVNSTEKGDLSSESTVSRIRTEHFPLTLESARPSHTSQYLCASSVTGTGEQFFGPGTRLTVL.

The J gene is TRBJ1-1, the V gene TRBV11-3; no clear D. The CDR3 extends over 14 amino acids. Germline V gene data show CDR1 as SGHNT and CDR2 as YENEEA. V was pared by 5 bases and J by 5 bases, with 15 bases between. The DNA for the CDR3 is TGTGCCAGCAGCCCTGGGCCGGGGAGAACTGAAGCTTTCTTT. It is translated as CASSPGPGRTEAFF.